Sequencing of this T cell receptor (beta chain) was carried out in a study of cytomegalovirus exposure and HLA in healthy donors. Turning to this clone: What it binds is not known.

The PCR made use of 60 Vbeta and 13 Jbeta primers. Data came from immunoSEQ multiplex PCR; TCRdb stores just in-frame clones and leaves some out. The table lists about 100,000 clones, about 77% of them singletons. Findings and caveats of the study: Relative to the approximately 700-donor mean, N-insertions were reportedly fewer in an Asian-associated ancestry cluster in a later analysis. In presence/absence analyses, roughly uniform sequencing depth across donors was assumed.

What was sequenced was PBMCs. The sequence was collected from a woman between 45 and 60 years old in good health and CMV-seropositive.

In DNA form, the CDR3 reads TGTGCTAGTGGTTTAAAGCAACTTGCGAACACTGAAGCTTTCTTT. Amino acids: CASGLKQLANTEAFF. The rearrangement links TRBV12-5 to TRBJ1-1, with unresolved D. The CDR3 totals 15 residues. Trimming cost V 3 bases and J 1 base, with 12 bases left between them. In germline, CDR1 is LGHNT, CDR2 FRNRAP.